One and the same sample provided the 31 T cell receptor beta chains below, sequenced in a study of response to subunit inactivated influenza vaccine. TCRdb passed the RT-PCR reads through MiXCR, listing each CDR3 protein once. The table records 500,000 or so distinct CDR3 sequences, more than 15% of them present only once. The sample was CD4+ T cells sorted from PBMCs, taken approximately 25 months after vaccination. The receptor source for this set is a man between 50 and 75 years old who received an inactivated influenza vaccine.

This clonotype appeared many times. The chain recombines TRBV5-6 with TRBJ2-7; the D gene is possibly TRBD1 (6 bases). Germline CDR1 is SGHDT and CDR2 is YYEEEE. Trimming took off 4 bases at V and 0 bases at J, with 11 bases between the two ends. CDR3 length: 14 residues. The CDR3: CASSPDRRSYEQYF. DNA of the CDR3: TGTGCCAGCAGCCCGGACAGACGCTCCTACGAGCAGTACTTC.

This chain uses TRBV7-2 with TRBJ2-1, with 9 bases fitting TRBD2. The CDR3 has 15 residues. The germline CDR1 and CDR2 sequences are SGHTA and FQGNSA. Trimming at V came to 5 bases and at J to 4 bases, leaving 6 bases not matched to a gene. The CDR3 loop is CASSETSGPYNEQFF. The CDR3 bases are TGTGCCAGCAGCGAGACTAGCGGACCGTACAATGAGCAGTTCTTC.

The chain recombines TRBV20-1 with TRBJ2-7, with D possibly being TRBD2 (6 bases). CDR3 length: 14 amino acids. Germline loops: CDR1 DFQATT, CDR2 SNEGSKA (reference sequence). V was pared by 0 bases and J by 3 bases, with 12 bases between. The CDR3 DNA is TGCAGTGCTAGAGATCGGCTAGCGCACTACGAGCAGTACTTC. Translated, it gives CSARDRLAHYEQYF.

CDR3 sequence reads: CASRSGTGHNGYTF. CDR3 DNA: TGCGCCAGCAGATCCGGGACAGGGCATAATGGCTACACCTTC. The chain uses TRBV5-1 and TRBJ1-2; TRBD1 matches 9 bases. The CDR3 covers 14 residues. Germline V CDR1 and CDR2: SGHRS, YFSETQ. Losses at the gene ends were 5 bases for V and 6 bases for J; bases not matched to a gene: 8.

The sample holds many counts of this clonotype. CDR3 region: CASSLGRGSGNTIYF. For the CDR3, the DNA is TGTGCCAGCAGTTTGGGGAGGGGTTCTGGAAACACCATATATTTT. The rearrangement uses TRBV12-3 or TRBV12-4 and TRBJ1-3; perhaps TRBD1 as D (5 bases). V was trimmed by 3 bases and J by 1 base, leaving 10 bases between them. This CDR3 spans 15 amino acids.

Only a few counts were recorded for this clonotype. The rearrangement joins TRBV7-2 to TRBJ1-3; D gene unclear. This CDR3 is built from 15 residues. In germline, CDR1 is SGHTA, CDR2 FQGNSA. Trimming pared 2 bases from V and 0 bases from J, leaving 8 bases between. The CDR3 region is CASSLQADSGNTIYF. CDR3 nucleotide sequence: TGTGCCAGCAGCTTACAGGCCGACTCTGGAAACACCATATATTTT.

The rearrangement links TRBV24-1 to TRBJ2-3, with 14 nucleotides matching TRBD2. Germline assignment: CDR1 KGHDR and CDR2 SFDVKD. V lost 0 bases and J lost 5; bases outside the gene matches: 9. The CDR3 totals 19 residues. CDR3 amino acids: CATSDLTGTSGSGGDTQYF. As DNA, the CDR3 is TGTGCCACCAGTGATTTGACCGGGACTAGCGGGAGTGGAGGAGATACGCAGTATTTT.

This clonotype was counted a few times. The chain combines TRBV7-9 with TRBJ1-1, with D hard to call. The CDR3 has 13 residues. Looked up from germline, CDR1 is SEHNR and CDR2 is FQNEAQ (reference sequence). The germline V and J ends were trimmed by 7 bases and 3 bases, with 12 bases remaining between them. CDR3 region: CASTPHSDTEAFF. CDR3 sequence (DNA): TGTGCCAGCACCCCTCATAGTGACACTGAAGCTTTCTTT.

This clonotype was picked up many times. The chain couples TRBV4-2 to TRBJ2-7; D is undetermined. Germline CDR1 and CDR2: LGHNA and YNFKEQ. The CDR3 has 14 amino acids. Trimming pared 1 base from V and 4 bases from J, leaving 11 bases between. The CDR3 DNA follows: TGTGCCAGCAGCCAAGTAGCTCAACCTTACGAGCAGTACTTC. Protein sequence: CASSQVAQPYEQYF.

This clonotype was seen at least ten times. The chain uses TRBV28 and TRBJ2-7; no clear D. The CDR3 is 12 amino acids. The germline V gene has CDR1 MDHEN and CDR2 SYDVKM. Trimming shortened V by 2 bases and J by 4 bases, and 6 bases separated the two germline ends. Written as DNA, the CDR3 is TGTGCCAGCAGTTTAACTACATACGAGCAGTACTTC. It is translated as CASSLTTYEQYF.

The sample holds many counts of this clonotype. The J gene is TRBJ2-1, the V gene TRBV20-1; TRBD2 agrees at 9 bases. This CDR3 has 15 residues. CDR1 and CDR2 from the germline V gene are DFQATT and SNEGSKA (reference sequence). V lost 2 bases and J lost 5; bases outside the gene matches: 7. The CDR3 coding sequence is TGCAGTGCTAGATCTCACAGCGGGAGGAACAATGAGCAGTTCTTC. Its translation is CSARSHSGRNNEQFF.

The chain recombines TRBV10-3 with TRBJ2-7; 14 bases line up with TRBD2. Looked up from germline, CDR1 is ENHRY and CDR2 is SYGVKD. V was pared by 2 bases and J by 0 bases, with 3 bases of the junction left unmatched. The CDR3 runs 17 residues. In nucleotides, the CDR3 is TGTGCCATCAGTGAGGGACTAGCGGGAGGATACTCCTACGAGCAGTACTTC. It encodes CAISEGLAGGYSYEQYF.

This clonotype has a count of ten or more. J is TRBJ2-3 and V is TRBV20-1, with 7 bases that match TRBD1. Trimming at V came to 0 bases and at J to 2 bases, leaving 5 bases not matched to a gene. The CDR3 consists of 15 residues. Germline loops: CDR1 DFQATT, CDR2 SNEGSKA (reference sequence). Here the CDR3 reads CSARDPGQTTDTQYF. The CDR3 DNA sequence: TGCAGTGCTAGAGACCCGGGACAGACCACAGATACGCAGTATTTT.

This chain links TRBV14 with TRBJ2-1; 9 bases match TRBD1. J lost 7 bases, V lost 0 bases, and 13 bases had no gene match. This CDR3 spans 18 amino acids. In germline, CDR1 is SGHDN, CDR2 FVKESK. The DNA for the CDR3 is TGTGCCAGCAGCCAAGATGAAGTTTTTTGGACAGGGGTGAATGAGCAGTTCTTC. Translation: CASSQDEVFWTGVNEQFF.

The J gene is TRBJ2-7, the V gene TRBV20-1; D may be TRBD1 (5 bases). The germline V gene has CDR1 DFQATT and CDR2 SNEGSKA (reference sequence). This CDR3 is 13 amino acids long. Trimming removed 1 base from V and 5 bases from J, with 12 bases in between. The CDR3 coding sequence is TGCAGTGCTAGAGTTCAGGGAACCCACGAGCAGTACTTC. Translating it yields CSARVQGTHEQYF.

This clonotype was seen a handful of times. The V and J genes are TRBV3-1 and TRBJ2-4; unclear D gene. The ends were cut back, 5 bases at V and 8 bases at J, with 10 bases in the middle. Per the germline V gene, CDR1 is LGHDT and CDR2 is YNNKEL (reference sequence). This CDR3 region has 12 residues. Here the CDR3 reads CASSNRRDIQYF. In DNA form, the CDR3 reads TGTGCCAGCAGCAATCGCCGGGACATTCAGTACTTC. Looking up the rest from reference TRBV3-1 and TRBJ2-4 gives the full variable domain: DTAVSQTPKYLVTQMGNDKSIKCEQNLGHDTMYWYKQDSKKFLKIMFSYNNKELIINETVPNRFSPKSPDKAHLNLHINSLELGDSAVYFCASSNRRDIQYFGAGTRLSVL.

The V gene is TRBV5-1, the J gene TRBJ2-3, with D possibly TRBD2 on 6 matching bases. Germline assignment: CDR1 SGHRS and CDR2 YFSETQ. Trimming pared 0 bases from V and 1 base from J, leaving 21 bases between. This CDR3 is built from 19 residues. The CDR3 here is CASSLVSPRRAYGTDTQYF. The CDR3 region has the DNA TGCGCCAGCAGCTTGGTTTCCCCTCGGAGGGCTTACGGCACAGATACGCAGTATTTT.

This clonotype has only a few counts. The genes are TRBV19 and TRBJ2-3; TRBD1 is a possible D gene (6 bases). Trimming left V 5 bases short and J 8 bases short, with 11 bases between. This CDR3 has 12 residues. Germline loops: CDR1 LNHDA, CDR2 SQIVND (reference sequence). CDR3 region: CASSGQWFTQYF. In nucleotides, the CDR3 is TGTGCCAGTAGTGGACAGTGGTTTACGCAGTATTTT.

The chain has TRBV20-1 and TRBJ1-2, with 7 bases identical to TRBD1. The CDR3 extends over 14 amino acids. J gave up 5 bases and V 6 bases, and 12 bases lay outside the gene matches. Per the germline V gene, CDR1 is DFQATT and CDR2 is SNEGSKA (reference sequence). The CDR3 is CSARGNQGKYGYTF. In DNA form, the CDR3 reads TGCAGTGCCAGGGGGAACCAGGGGAAGTATGGCTACACCTTC.

In this sample, this clonotype turned up a few times. The V call is TRBV12-3 or TRBV12-4, the J call TRBJ2-2; 10 positions match TRBD1. The CDR3 consists of 15 residues. Unmatched junction bases numbered 5, after V lost 5 bases and J lost 5 bases. CDR3 in amino acids: CASSRRTGGTGELFF. The CDR3 nucleotides are TGTGCCAGCAGTCGTCGGACAGGGGGAACCGGGGAGCTGTTTTTT.

The sample holds a few counts of this clonotype. This rearrangement joins TRBV6-1 to TRBJ2-2; D is unresolved. Trimming pared 5 bases from V and 5 bases from J, leaving 15 bases between. This CDR3 spans 15 amino acids. Germline V lookup: CDR1 MNHNS, CDR2 SASEGT. The CDR3 sequence: CASSPDRSETGELFF. CDR3 in DNA: TGTGCCAGCAGTCCGGACCGGAGTGAGACCGGGGAGCTGTTTTTT.

This sequence joins TRBV4-3 and TRBJ2-1; no clear D. CDR1 LGHNA and CDR2 YSLEER come from the germline V gene. Trimming pared 0 bases from V and 7 bases from J, leaving 7 bases between. The CDR3 runs to 13 residues. CDR3 loop: CASSQDSRNEQFF. The DNA for the CDR3 is TGCGCCAGCAGCCAAGACTCTCGGAATGAGCAGTTCTTC.

This clonotype was observed a few times. This chain joins TRBV3-1 and TRBJ2-7; the match to TRBD1 covers 7 bases. The CDR3 sequence is 13 residues long. Germline CDR1 LGHDT, CDR2 YNNKEL (reference sequence). J lost 11 bases, V lost 2 bases, and 9 bases had no gene match. In DNA, the CDR3 is TGTGCCAGCAGCCAACCCACAGGGGAAATGAAGTACTTC. This sequence encodes CASSQPTGEMKYF.

V gene TRBV3-1 combines with J gene TRBJ2-2, with D possibly being TRBD1 (6 bases). Germline lookup yields CDR1 LGHDT and CDR2 YNNKEL (reference sequence). V shed 3 bases and J shed 3 bases, with 11 bases lying between them. CDR3 length equals 15 residues. CDR3 amino acids: CASSHYDRHTGELFF. The CDR3 nucleotides read TGTGCCAGCAGCCACTACGACAGGCACACCGGGGAGCTGTTTTTT.

The gene calls are TRBV20-1 and TRBJ2-1; TRBD1 agrees at 7 bases. Germline assignment: CDR1 DFQATT and CDR2 SNEGSKA (reference sequence). V was clipped by 1 base and J by 5 bases; unmatched bases: 8. The CDR3 is 15 residues long. This chain's CDR3 is CSARVGGQYNNEQFF. In nucleotides, the CDR3 is TGCAGTGCTAGAGTAGGGGGACAGTATAACAATGAGCAGTTCTTC.

The CDR3 sequence is CASSAFGQGTGELFF. The DNA for the CDR3 is TGCGCCAGCAGTGCATTTGGACAGGGTACCGGGGAGCTGTTTTTT. The gene calls are TRBV10-1 and TRBJ2-2, with 8 bases identical to TRBD1. Germline values: CDR1 WNHNN, CDR2 SYGVQD (reference sequence). The CDR3 is made up of 15 amino acids. Germline trimming cut 4 bases from V and 5 bases from J; bases unmatched to any gene: 6.

The J gene is TRBJ1-1, the V gene TRBV10-3; D may be TRBD1 (6 bases). The germline V and J ends were trimmed by 7 bases and 1 base, with 10 bases remaining between them. The CDR3 consists of 13 residues. Looked up from germline, CDR1 is ENHRY and CDR2 is SYGVKD. CDR3 DNA sequence: TGTGCCATCACCCCGGGACAGAACACTGAAGCTTTCTTT. Its translation is CAITPGQNTEAFF.

The genes are TRBV7-2 and TRBJ1-1; 9 positions match TRBD1. V shed 4 bases and J 7 bases; nucleotides not matched to a gene: 4. The CDR3 extends over 13 amino acids. The germline gives CDR1 SGHTA, CDR2 FQGNSA. CDR3 residues: CASSSTTGGEAFF. CDR3 nucleotides: TGTGCCAGCAGCTCGACGACAGGGGGTGAAGCTTTCTTT.

The chain combines TRBV20-1 with TRBJ1-2, with a possible D match to TRBD1 (6 bases). Trimming pared 2 bases from V and 4 bases from J, leaving 14 bases between. CDR3 size: 14 residues. Germline values: CDR1 DFQATT, CDR2 SNEGSKA (reference sequence). Written as DNA, the CDR3 is TGCAGTGCTAGAAACGGCAGGGGAATCTATGGCTACACCTTC. Its translation: CSARNGRGIYGYTF.

This sequence joins TRBV6-2 or TRBV6-3 and TRBJ2-7; 7 bases map to TRBD1. The CDR3 consists of 17 residues. J lost 3 bases, V lost 5 bases, and 16 bases had no gene match. CDR1 and CDR2 (germline): MNHEY, SVGEGT. CDR3 residues: CASSPKPSRQGIYEQYF. CDR3 nucleotide sequence: TGTGCCAGCAGTCCGAAACCCTCCCGACAGGGCATCTACGAGCAGTACTTC.

The chain employs TRBV19 and TRBJ2-5; 7 positions agree with TRBD1. Germline V gene sequence: CDR1 LNHDA, CDR2 SQIVND (reference sequence). Germline trimming cut 9 bases from V and 1 base from J; bases unmatched to any gene: 8. The CDR3 is made up of 14 amino acids. Here the CDR3 DNA reads TGTGCCAGCGGAGACAGGGCTTCCCAAGAGACCCAGTACTTC. It yields the protein CASGDRASQETQYF.